This T cell receptor beta chain was identified in a study of cytomegalovirus exposure and HLA in healthy donors. Study conclusions and caveats: A later analysis linked a missense DCLRE1C variant to TCR beta V- and J-gene trimming. The authors enumerated over 150 TCR beta chains as linked to cytomegalovirus. Later analysis indicated greater clonal expansion among HLA-associated TCR beta chains than among equally common other chains. The study assumed roughly uniform donor sequencing depth for presence/absence analyses.

In the case of this clone: Antigen unknown.

Germline CDR1 is SGDLS and CDR2 is YYNGEE. Trimming removed 0 bases from V and 4 bases from J; junction bases left unmatched: 1. The CDR3 has 15 residues. The PCR ran on 60 Vbeta and 13 Jbeta primers. The protocol was immunoSEQ multiplex PCR, while the TCRdb copy is restricted to in-frame clones and leaves out a portion. The data show fewer than 200,000 clones, with 82% seen just once and approximately 11% held by the top ten. Sample: PBMCs. The chain combines TRBV9 with TRBJ2-1; 10 bases are a match to TRBD2. This sequence originates from a man in his fifties in good health and CMV-seropositive. The CDR3 sequence: CASSVELAGYNEQFF. The CDR3 DNA follows: TGTGCCAGCAGCGTAGAACTAGCGGGGTACAATGAGCAGTTCTTC.